Detailed here is one T cell receptor beta chain. Its antigen remains unknown. Germline CDR1 reads SEHNR; CDR2 reads FQNEAQ (reference sequence). This CDR3 is built from 15 residues. Trimming at V came to 5 bases and at J to 3 bases, leaving 7 bases not matched to a gene. An equimolar mix of two oligonucleotides served as the beta constant-region primer for TRBC1 and TRBC2. Nested alpha and beta constant-region primers with the SP2 primer drove four PCR rounds on ligated cDNA. One entry per CDR3 protein results from TCRdb running MiXCR on the UMI-ligation and nested PCR reads. The table includes about 140,000 distinct CDR3 sequences, about 20% detected once. The sample belongs to a study of naive and memory T cell subsets. Points from the study as a whole: Possibly reflecting memory cells re-expressing CD45RA, a few larger clonotypes occurred in naive repertoires, especially CD8.

The J gene is TRBJ1-1, the V gene TRBV7-9; 9 bases are a match to TRBD1. The sequencing sample was made of naive CD8+ T cells from blood. The source of this sequence is a human donor in good health. Here the CDR3 reads CASSATTGGYTEAFF. CDR3 sequence (DNA): TGTGCCAGCAGCGCAACGACAGGGGGATACACTGAAGCTTTCTTT.